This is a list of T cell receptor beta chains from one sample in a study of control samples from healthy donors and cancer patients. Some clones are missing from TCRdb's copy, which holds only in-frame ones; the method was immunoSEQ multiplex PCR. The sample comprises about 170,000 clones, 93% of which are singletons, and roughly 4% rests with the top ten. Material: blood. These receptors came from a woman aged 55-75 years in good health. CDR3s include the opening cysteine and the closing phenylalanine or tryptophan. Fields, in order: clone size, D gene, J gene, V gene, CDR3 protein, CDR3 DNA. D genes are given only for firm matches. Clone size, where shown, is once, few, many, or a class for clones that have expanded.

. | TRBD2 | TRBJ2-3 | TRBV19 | CASSSGTSGTDTQYF | TGTGCCAGTAGTAGCGGGACTAGCGGCACAGATACGCAGTATTTT
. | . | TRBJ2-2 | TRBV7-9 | CASSLLGSWTDTGELFF | TGTGCCAGCAGCTTATTGGGGTCGTGGACGGACACCGGGGAGCTGTTTTTT
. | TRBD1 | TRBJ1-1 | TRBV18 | CASSGSTGVGTEAFF | TGTGCCAGCTCAGGATCGACAGGGGTCGGCACTGAAGCTTTCTTT
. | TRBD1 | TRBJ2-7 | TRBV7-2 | CASSLDAGDRAYEQYF | TGTGCCAGCAGCTTAGACGCTGGGGACAGGGCCTACGAGCAGTACTTC
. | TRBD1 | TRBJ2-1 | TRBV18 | CASRRDRVGEQFF | TGTGCCAGCCGCCGGGACAGGGTCGGAGAGCAGTTCTTC
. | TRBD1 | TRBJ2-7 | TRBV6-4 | CASSPRDRGYEQYF | TGTGCCAGCAGCCCCCGGGACAGGGGATACGAGCAGTACTTC
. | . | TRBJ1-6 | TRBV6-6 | CASSYGRVNSPLHF | TGTGCCAGCAGTTATGGCAGGGTCAATTCACCCCTCCACTTT
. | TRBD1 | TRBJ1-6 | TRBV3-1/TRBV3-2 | CASSPRDRVRSPLHF | TGTGCCAGCAGCCCTCGGGACAGGGTCAGATCACCCCTCCACTTT
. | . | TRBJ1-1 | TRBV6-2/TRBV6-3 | CASSGQPVATEAFF | TGTGCCAGCAGCGGACAGCCGGTGGCCACTGAAGCTTTCTTT
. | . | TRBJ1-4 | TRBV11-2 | CASSLGGDMGEKLFF | TGTGCCAGCAGCTTAGGAGGGGATATGGGTGAAAAACTGTTTTTT
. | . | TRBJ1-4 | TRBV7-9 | CASSSGHHNEKLFF | TGTGCCAGCAGCTCAGGACACCACAATGAAAAACTGTTTTTT
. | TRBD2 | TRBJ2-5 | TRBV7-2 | CASSQLGGDHGETQYF | TGTGCCAGCAGCCAGTTGGGGGGGGACCACGGCGAGACCCAGTACTTC
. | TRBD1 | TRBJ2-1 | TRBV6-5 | CASWRQGQVGEQFF | TGTGCCAGCTGGAGACAGGGGCAGGTTGGTGAGCAGTTCTTC
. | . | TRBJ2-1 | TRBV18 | CASSPGGATYNEQFF | TGTGCCAGCTCACCGGGGGGCGCAACCTACAATGAGCAGTTCTTC
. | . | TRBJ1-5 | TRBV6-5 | CASSYNSHQPQHF | TGTGCCAGCAGTTACAACTCCCACCAGCCCCAGCATTTT
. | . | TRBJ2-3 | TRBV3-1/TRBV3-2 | CASSQDRRGGTDTQYF | TGTGCCAGCAGCCAAGATAGGAGGGGGGGCACAGATACGCAGTATTTT
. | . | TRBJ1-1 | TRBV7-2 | CASSLGTPGRPNTEAFF | TGTGCCAGCAGCTTAGGAACCCCGGGACGACCAAACACTGAAGCTTTCTTT
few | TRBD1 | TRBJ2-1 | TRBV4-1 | CASSQIGTGGYNEQFF | TGCGCCAGCAGCCAAATAGGCACAGGGGGATACAATGAGCAGTTCTTC
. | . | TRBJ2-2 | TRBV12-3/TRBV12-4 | CASSFVGELFF | TGTGCCAGCAGTTTTGTGGGGGAGCTGTTTTTT
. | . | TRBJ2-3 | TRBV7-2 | CASSRVGADTQYF | TGTGCCAGCAGCCGGGTGGGGGCAGATACGCAGTATTTT
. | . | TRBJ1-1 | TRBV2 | CASSEREGRIEAFF | TGTGCCAGCAGTGAACGGGAGGGGAGAATTGAAGCTTTCTTT
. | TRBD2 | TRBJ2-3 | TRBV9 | CAGSRLAGDLTDTQYF | TGTGCCGGATCCCGACTAGCGGGGGACCTCACAGATACGCAGTATTTT
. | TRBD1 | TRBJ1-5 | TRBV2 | CASSGTGVSQPQHF | TGTGCCAGCAGTGGGACAGGGGTGAGTCAGCCCCAGCATTTT
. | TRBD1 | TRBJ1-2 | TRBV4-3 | CASSQGDRGRGYTF | TGCGCCAGCAGCCAAGGGGACAGGGGTCGCGGCTACACCTTC
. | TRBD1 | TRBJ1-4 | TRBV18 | CASQKGQGPYNEKLFF | TGTGCCAGCCAGAAAGGACAGGGGCCCTATAATGAAAAACTGTTTTTT
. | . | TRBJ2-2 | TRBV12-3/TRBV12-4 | CASSSKSTGRLFF | TGTGCCAGCAGTTCCAAATCAACAGGGAGGCTGTTTTTT
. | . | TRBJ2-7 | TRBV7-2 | CASSLGLQSGEQYF | TGTGCCAGCAGCTTAGGGCTGCAGAGCGGCGAGCAGTACTTC
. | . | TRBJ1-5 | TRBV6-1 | CASSESGVVGISSNQPQHF | TGTGCCAGCAGTGAGTCCGGGGTAGTGGGGATCAGTAGCAATCAGCCCCAGCATTTT
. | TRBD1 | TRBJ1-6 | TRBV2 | CASSVSDRGNSPLHF | TGTGCCAGCAGTGTATCCGACAGGGGAAATTCACCCCTCCACTTT